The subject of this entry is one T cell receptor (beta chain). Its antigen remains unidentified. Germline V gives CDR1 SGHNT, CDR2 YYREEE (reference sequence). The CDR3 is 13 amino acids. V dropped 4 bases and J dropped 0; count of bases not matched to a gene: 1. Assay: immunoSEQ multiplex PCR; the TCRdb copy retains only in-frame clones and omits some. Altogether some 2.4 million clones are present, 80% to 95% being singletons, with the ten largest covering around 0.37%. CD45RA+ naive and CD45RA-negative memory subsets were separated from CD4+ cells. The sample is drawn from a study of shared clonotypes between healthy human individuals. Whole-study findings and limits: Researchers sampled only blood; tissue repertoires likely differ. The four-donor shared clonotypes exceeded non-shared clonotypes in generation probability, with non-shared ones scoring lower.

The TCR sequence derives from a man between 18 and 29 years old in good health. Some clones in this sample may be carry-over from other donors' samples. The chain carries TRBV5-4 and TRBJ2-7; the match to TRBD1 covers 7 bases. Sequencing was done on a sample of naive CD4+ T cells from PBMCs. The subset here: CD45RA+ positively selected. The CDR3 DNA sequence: TGTGCCAGCAGCCGACAGGGCTCCTACGAGCAGTACTTC. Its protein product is CASSRQGSYEQYF.